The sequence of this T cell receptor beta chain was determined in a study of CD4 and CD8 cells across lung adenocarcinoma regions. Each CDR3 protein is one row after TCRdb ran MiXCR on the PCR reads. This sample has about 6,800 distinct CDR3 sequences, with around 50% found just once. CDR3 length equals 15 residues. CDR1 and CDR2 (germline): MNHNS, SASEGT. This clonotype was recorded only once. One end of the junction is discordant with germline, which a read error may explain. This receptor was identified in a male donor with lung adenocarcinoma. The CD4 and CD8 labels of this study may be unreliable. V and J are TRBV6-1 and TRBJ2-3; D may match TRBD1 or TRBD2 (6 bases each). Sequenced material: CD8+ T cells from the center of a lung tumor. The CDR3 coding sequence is TGTGCCGGGGGTGACGGGGGCCGGGTCCCAGATACGCAGTATTTC. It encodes CAGGDGGRVPDTQYF.